The 5 T cell receptor beta chains given below trace back to one sample, sequenced in a study of blood T cell repertoires in COVID-19. Here immunoSEQ multiplex PCR was the method, and the copy in TCRdb shows in-frame clones only, minus some. This sample has a few hundred thousand clones, with about nine tenths found just once. Sequenced input: peripheral blood. These receptors all stem from a woman in her fifties or sixties who had recovered from COVID-19.

This chain joins TRBV7-6 and TRBJ1-1; 8 bases match TRBD1. The CDR3 is 15 residues long. After removal of 5 bases from V and 4 bases from J, the junction contained 9 bases not matched to a gene. Per the germline V gene, CDR1 is SGHVS and CDR2 is FNYEAQ. CDR3 sequence: CASSLGQGFGTEAFF. The CDR3 coding sequence is TGTGCCAGCAGCCTAGGACAGGGTTTCGGCACTGAAGCTTTCTTT. The entire variable domain, with the rest obtained from reference TRBV7-6 and TRBJ1-1, is as follows: GAGVSQSPRYKVTKRGQDVALRCDPISGHVSLYWYRQALGQGPEFLTYFNYEAQQDKSGLPNDRFSAERPEGSISTLTIQRTEQRDSAMYRCASSLGQGFGTEAFFGQGTRLTVV.

Many counts were recorded for this clone. The chain links TRBV5-1 to TRBJ1-1; tentatively, D is TRBD1 (5 bases). Germline-derived CDR1 and CDR2 are SGHRS and YFSETQ. CDR3 length: 14 residues. The V end was cut by 1 base, the J end by 1 base, with 8 bases between. CDR3 in amino acids: CASSLTGPNTEAFF. The DNA of the CDR3 is TGCGCCAGCAGCTTGACAGGACCGAACACTGAAGCTTTCTTT.

The rearrangement joins TRBV5-1 to TRBJ2-5, with TRBD2 identical over 7 bases. The CDR3 loop spans 17 amino acids. The junction had 10 bases not matched to a gene; V was cut back by 0 bases and J by 2 bases. Germline loops: CDR1 SGHRS, CDR2 YFSETQ. The CDR3 nucleotides are TGCGCCAGCAGCTTGGTCGGTTGGTCTAGCGGACAAGAGACCCAGTACTTC. It yields the protein CASSLVGWSSGQETQYF.

This sequence joins TRBV7-9 and TRBJ2-7; 12 bases are shared with TRBD1. The CDR3 loop spans 15 amino acids. Germline V CDR1 and CDR2: SEHNR, FQNEAQ (reference sequence). The junction had 5 bases not matched to a gene; V was cut back by 2 bases and J by 6 bases. The CDR3 bases are TGTGCCAGCAGCTTAACCGGGACAGGGGGCCTCGAGCAGTACTTC. It translates to CASSLTGTGGLEQYF.

The V and J genes are TRBV7-2 and TRBJ2-7, with TRBD2 identical over 10 bases. The length of the CDR3 is 17 residues. The germline CDR1 and CDR2 sequences are SGHTA and FQGNSA. The V segment lost 1 base and the J segment 2 bases; nucleotides outside the gene matches: 8. The CDR3 bases are TGTGCCAGCAGCTTAGGGCCTACGAGCGGGGGGGCCTACGAGCAGTACTTC. It yields the protein CASSLGPTSGGAYEQYF.